This T cell receptor beta chain appears in the sequencing data of a study of cytomegalovirus exposure and HLA in healthy donors. Donors had nominal health at sampling but likely had unrecorded immune exposures. A multiplex PCR was run with 60 Vbeta primers and 13 Jbeta primers. Clones were read by immunoSEQ multiplex PCR, and TCRdb kept only the in-frame ones, dropping some. The data hold about 200,000 clones, with about 80% observed a single time. Study observations and caveats: An observed cluster of highly shared sequence variants was recorded as a likely sequencing artifact.

Details on this clone: The antigen remains undetermined.

The sample taken for sequencing was PBMCs. This TCR came from a man in his forties or fifties in good health and CMV-seropositive.

As DNA, the CDR3 is TGTGCCAGCAGTTCTGGCCCCGGGGGCTACACCTTC. Its protein is CASSSGPGGYTF. The rearrangement links TRBV28 to TRBJ1-2; no definite D call. V was pared by 4 bases and J by 8 bases, with 11 bases between. Germline V gives CDR1 MDHEN, CDR2 SYDVKM. The CDR3 spans 12 residues.